A single sample is the source of the 16 T cell receptor beta chains below, sequenced in a study of blood T cell repertoires in COVID-19. Using immunoSEQ multiplex PCR, the repertoire was profiled, and TCRdb retains in-frame clones only, with some absent. The table includes 35,000 to 40,000 clones, 90% detected once. The source material was peripheral blood. Every receptor here comes from a man in his 60s with active or convalescent COVID-19.

CDR3 nucleotides: TGCAGCGTTGAGGTCCGGGGATACGAGCAGTACTTC. This encodes CSVEVRGYEQYF. The rearrangement links TRBV29-1 to TRBJ2-7; a possible D gene is TRBD2 (5 bases). The CDR3 is 12 amino acids. V dropped 3 bases and J dropped 4 bases, with 10 bases sitting between them. Germline V gene sequence: CDR1 SQVTM, CDR2 ANQGSEA.

This chain connects TRBV11-2 to TRBJ1-3; 8 bases agree with TRBD1. V lost 7 bases, J lost 0 bases, and 11 bases stayed unmatched. This CDR3 has 17 residues. The germline gives CDR1 SGHAT, CDR2 FQNNGV. Written as DNA, the CDR3 is TGTGCCAGCACCGATATGGACAGGGCGATCTCTGGAAACACCATATATTTT. It yields the protein CASTDMDRAISGNTIYF.

The V gene is TRBV5-1, the J gene TRBJ2-7, with TRBD1 identical over 7 bases. This CDR3 spans 15 amino acids. CDR1 is SGHRS, CDR2 YFSETQ, per germline. V shed 4 bases and J 2 bases; nucleotides not matched to a gene: 9. CDR3: CASSPRQGTTYEQYF. Here the CDR3 DNA reads TGCGCCAGCAGCCCGCGACAGGGAACAACCTACGAGCAGTACTTC.

This clone has just one count. The J gene is TRBJ2-5, the V gene TRBV18; 7 bases are a match to TRBD1. This CDR3 comprises 15 residues. The V gene's germline CDR1 is KGHSH and CDR2 LQKENI. Germline trimming cut 0 bases from V and 2 bases from J; bases unmatched to any gene: 3. The CDR3 protein is CASSPPGQKQETQYF. CDR3 sequence (DNA): TGTGCCAGCTCACCACCGGGACAGAAACAAGAGACCCAGTACTTC.

The chain uses TRBV7-2 and TRBJ1-4; TRBD1 is a possible D gene (6 bases). Trimming took 1 base from V and 0 from J, leaving 12 bases between them. This CDR3 has 17 amino acids. Germline V gives CDR1 SGHTA, CDR2 FQGNSA. Here the CDR3 reads CASSLGQGLATNEKLFF. The CDR3 DNA reads as TGTGCCAGCAGCTTAGGGCAGGGGTTGGCAACTAATGAAAAACTGTTTTTT. The full variable domain, rest sourced from reference TRBV7-2 and TRBJ1-4, is GAGVSQSPSNKVTEKGKDVELRCDPISGHTALYWYRQSLGQGLEFLIYFQGNSAPDKSGLPSDRFSAERTGGSVSTLTIQRTQQEDSAVYLCASSLGQGLATNEKLFFGSGTQLSVL.

V and J are TRBV28 and TRBJ2-7; TRBD1 might be the D (6 bases). Between the trimmed V and J ends, which lost 4 bases and 3 bases, there was a span of 13 bases. The CDR3 consists of 14 residues. Germline V CDR1 and CDR2: MDHEN, SYDVKM. The CDR3 nucleotides read TGTGCCAGCAGTTATCGCTACAGGGTCTACGAGCAGTACTTC. Translation gives CASSYRYRVYEQYF.

The gene calls are TRBV5-4 and TRBJ2-1, with TRBD2 matching 10 bases. Looked up from germline, CDR1 is SGHNT and CDR2 is YYREEE (reference sequence). The CDR3 spans 15 residues. V trimming: 0 bases; J trimming: 6 bases; junction bases outside the gene matches: 3. This chain's CDR3 is CASSLASGSFNEQFF. For the CDR3, the DNA is TGTGCCAGCAGCTTGGCTAGCGGGAGTTTCAATGAGCAGTTCTTC.

This clone has a handful of counts. V is TRBV7-7 and J is TRBJ2-7, with D possibly being TRBD1 (5 bases). The CDR3 runs to 14 residues. Germline CDR1 SSHAT, CDR2 FNYEAQ (reference sequence). Trimming pared 5 bases from V and 5 bases from J, leaving 16 bases between. The CDR3 loop is CASSTGHDSNEQYF. CDR3 nucleotide sequence: TGTGCCAGCAGCACCGGACACGACAGTAACGAGCAGTACTTC.

The chain combines TRBV9 with TRBJ2-1; possibly TRBD2 for D (6 bases). The CDR3 consists of 15 residues. The germline gives CDR1 SGDLS, CDR2 YYNGEE. Trimming removed 0 bases at V and 0 bases at J, with 7 bases between. In DNA form, the CDR3 reads TGTGCCAGCAGCGTAGTGGAGGGCTCCTACAATGAGCAGTTCTTC. Protein sequence: CASSVVEGSYNEQFF.

The J gene is TRBJ2-1, the V gene TRBV29-1, with 10 nucleotides matching TRBD2. V gave up 7 bases and J gave up 7 bases; unmatched junction bases: 10. CDR3 length: 14 amino acids. Per the germline V gene, CDR1 is SQVTM and CDR2 is ANQGSEA. This CDR3 reads CSAFSGRGYNEQFF. CDR3 nucleotides: TGCAGCGCCTTCAGCGGGAGGGGGTATAATGAGCAGTTCTTC.

The chain employs TRBV5-4 and TRBJ2-1; D is possibly TRBD2 (5 bases). CDR3 size: 15 residues. The V gene lost 2 bases and the J gene lost 0 bases, with 9 bases spanning the gap. In germline, CDR1 is SGHNT, CDR2 YYREEE (reference sequence). The CDR3 sequence is CASSFSGFSYNEQFF. The CDR3 coding sequence is TGTGCCAGCAGCTTCAGCGGCTTCTCCTACAATGAGCAGTTCTTC. Complete variable domain (other parts from reference TRBV5-4 and TRBJ2-1): ETGVTQSPTHLIKTRGQQVTLRCSSQSGHNTVSWYQQALGQGPQFIFQYYREEENGRGNFPPRFSGLQFPNYSSELNVNALELDDSALYLCASSFSGFSYNEQFFGPGTRLTVL.

This clone was picked up a small number of times. The J gene is TRBJ1-5, the V gene TRBV28; maybe TRBD1 (5 bases). The CDR3 contains 15 residues. Trimming shortened V by 6 bases and J by 7 bases, and 19 bases separated the two germline ends. Per the germline V gene, CDR1 is MDHEN and CDR2 is SYDVKM. The CDR3 bases are TGTGCCAGCAGAACGGAGAAGGGGATACGCCAGCCCCAGCATTTT. Encoded protein: CASRTEKGIRQPQHF.

This clone appeared a single time. The rearrangement links TRBV30 to TRBJ1-4; TRBD1 is a possible D gene (6 bases). CDR1 is GTSNPN, CDR2 SVGIG, per germline (reference sequence). The CDR3 sequence is 14 residues long. The V gene lost 3 bases and the J gene lost 5 bases, with 13 bases spanning the gap. In DNA, the CDR3 is TGTGCCTGGAGGGGACACCAGGCAAATGAAAAACTGTTTTTT. Protein sequence: CAWRGHQANEKLFF.

The CDR3 DNA is TGTGCCACCAGTGATTTTAGCAGGCGGGAGCGCACAGATACGCAGTATTTT. This sequence encodes CATSDFSRRERTDTQYF. The chain is built from TRBV24-1 and TRBJ2-3; 7 bases are shared with TRBD2. The CDR3 length is 17 residues. V trimming: 1 base; J trimming: 1 base; junction bases outside the gene matches: 7. The germline CDR1 and CDR2 sequences are KGHDR and SFDVKD.

This chain joins TRBV7-2 and TRBJ1-2; 9 bases are shared with TRBD1. The ends lost 5 bases at V and 0 bases at J; junction bases unmatched: 4. There are 15 residues in the CDR3. Germline V gives CDR1 SGHTA, CDR2 FQGNSA. The CDR3 region is CASSPRTGANYGYTF. CDR3 in DNA: TGTGCCAGCAGCCCTCGGACAGGGGCTAACTATGGCTACACCTTC.

V gene TRBV11-2 combines with J gene TRBJ1-2; D ambiguous. V lost 1 base, J lost 5 bases, and 8 bases lay in between. The germline gives CDR1 SGHAT, CDR2 FQNNGV. The CDR3 length is 13 residues. The CDR3 loop reads CASSLGPEYGYTF. CDR3 DNA: TGTGCCAGCAGCTTAGGCCCGGAGTATGGCTACACCTTC.